The 18 T cell receptor beta chains below come from one sample, sequenced in a study of blood T cells in healthy people across ages. A second PCR of roughly 7 to 11 cycles used a sample-barcoded 5' primer and a J-beta primer mix. TCRdb recomputed calls from the 5' RACE reads with MiXCR, one row per CDR3 protein. The table has under 800,000 distinct CDR3 sequences, around 40% seen once. Sequencing input: blood. These receptors came from a woman aged 60-75 years in good health.

In its sample, this clonotype was seen a few times. The chain uses TRBV2 and TRBJ2-4; no clear D. The CDR3 is 16 amino acids. In germline, CDR1 is SNHLY, CDR2 FYNNEI. V was trimmed by 7 bases and J by 0 bases, leaving 16 bases between them. The CDR3 nucleotides are TGTGCCAGCAAAGTGAATGGACGGCTAGCCAAAAACATTCAGTACTTC. Its protein is CASKVNGRLAKNIQYF.

The chain carries TRBV5-6 and TRBJ2-7; a possible D gene is TRBD1 (6 bases). The CDR3 runs to 15 residues. V lost 1 base and J lost 1, with 12 bases in between. CDR1 and CDR2 from the germline V gene are SGHDT and YYEEEE. The DNA of the CDR3 is TGTGCCAGCAGCTTGCTCGGACAGAGTTCCTACGAGCAGTACTTC. This codes for CASSLLGQSSYEQYF.

The rearrangement uses TRBV6-4 and TRBJ2-3; D unresolved. The CDR3 totals 15 residues. CDR1 and CDR2 from the germline V gene are MRHNA and SNTAGT. The germline V and J ends were trimmed by 9 bases and 0 bases, with 16 bases remaining between them. CDR3 in amino acids: CASSSRAMSTDTQYF. CDR3 nucleotide sequence: TGTGCCAGTTCGAGCCGGGCGATGAGCACAGATACGCAGTATTTT.

This clonotype was counted once. The chain carries TRBV4-1 and TRBJ2-4; D perhaps matches TRBD2 (6 bases). The J call may be mistaken, given a closer DNA end match to TRBJ2-7. CDR1 is MGHRA, CDR2 YSYEKL, per germline. This CDR3 has 15 residues. The CDR3 region is CASSQAAGPNYEQYF. CDR3 nucleotides: TGCGCCAGCAGCCAAGCGGCGGGACCTAACTACGAGCAGTACTTC.

This clonotype was seen repeatedly, ten times or more. The gene calls are TRBV12-3 or TRBV12-4 and TRBJ1-4, with D hard to call. V shed 2 bases and J shed 3 bases, with 7 bases lying between them. The CDR3 is made up of 14 amino acids. The CDR3 region is CASSLSSANEKLFF. CDR3 in DNA: TGTGCCAGCAGTTTAAGTAGTGCTAATGAAAAACTGTTTTTT.

In its sample, this clonotype was seen a few times. The chain uses TRBV27 and TRBJ2-1; 7 bases are shared with TRBD1. The CDR3 runs 13 residues. The junction had 0 bases not matched to a gene; V was cut back by 4 bases and J by 3 bases. The germline V gene has CDR1 MNHEY and CDR2 SMNVEV (reference sequence). The CDR3 is CASSWDSYNEQFF. The CDR3 nucleotides read TGTGCCAGCAGTTGGGACAGCTACAATGAGCAGTTCTTC.

The V call is TRBV27, the J call TRBJ2-4; D uncertain. Trimming pared 5 bases from V and 7 bases from J, leaving 15 bases between. CDR1 is MNHEY and CDR2 is SMNVEV in the germline V gene (reference sequence). The CDR3 extends over 14 amino acids. CDR3 in DNA: TGTGCCAGCAGTGTGCCAGGCCGCTTTAACATTCAGTACTTC. It encodes CASSVPGRFNIQYF.

The genes are TRBV6-2 or TRBV6-3 and TRBJ1-5, with no clear D. Germline V gene sequence: CDR1 MNHEY, CDR2 SVGEGT. CDR3 length: 17 amino acids. Deletions cut 6 bases from V and 2 bases from J, with 20 bases between. CDR3 region: CASRHKSRILGNQPQHF. Written as DNA, the CDR3 is TGTGCCAGCAGACATAAATCCAGGATCCTGGGCAATCAGCCCCAGCATTTT.

This clonotype occurred a few times. The chain links TRBV20-1 to TRBJ2-1, with D perhaps matching TRBD1 or TRBD2 (6 bases each). There are 13 residues in the CDR3. V was shortened by 3 bases and J by 8 bases, with 14 bases between the two germline ends. The germline V gene encodes CDR1 DFQATT and CDR2 SNEGSKA (reference sequence). The CDR3 region has the DNA TGCAGTGCTAGGGGGGGCCAAATCGATGAGCAGTTCTTC. Translated, it gives CSARGGQIDEQFF.

The chain carries TRBV6-2 or TRBV6-3 and TRBJ2-3; D remains ambiguous. V dropped 6 bases and J dropped 2 bases, with 15 bases sitting between them. Germline lookup yields CDR1 MNHEY and CDR2 SVGEGT. CDR3 size: 15 residues. The CDR3: CASSNYGEYTDTQYF. CDR3 DNA: TGTGCCAGCAGCAACTACGGCGAGTACACAGATACGCAGTATTTT.

A word on this clonotype: This clone may be a read error of a much larger clone one base away. The rearrangement links TRBV20-1 to TRBJ2-3; 8 bases line up with TRBD2. From germline, CDR1 is DFQATT and CDR2 SNEGSKA (reference sequence). The CDR3 covers 13 residues. In DNA, the CDR3 is TGCAGTGCTCTTAGCGGGGACACAGATACGCGGTATTTT. Its protein is CSALSGDTDTRYF.

V gene TRBV30 combines with J gene TRBJ2-2; D tentatively reads TRBD1 or TRBD2 (5 bases each). The germline gives CDR1 GTSNPN, CDR2 SVGIG (reference sequence). V lost 7 bases, J lost 6 bases, and 15 bases lay in between. This CDR3 contains 13 residues. CDR3 sequence: CAFAIQEAGELFF. Written as DNA, the CDR3 is TGTGCCTTCGCCATACAGGAGGCCGGGGAGCTGTTTTTT.

The chain carries TRBV20-1 and TRBJ1-6, with TRBD1 identical over 9 bases. Unmatched junction bases numbered 5, after V lost 0 bases and J lost 11 bases. The CDR3 consists of 14 residues. Per germline, CDR1 DFQATT and CDR2 SNEGSKA (reference sequence). CDR3 coding DNA: TGCAGTGCTAGAGATGACAGGGGGATTGCACCCCTCCACTTT. Encoded protein: CSARDDRGIAPLHF.

The V and J genes are TRBV7-3 and TRBJ1-2; TRBD1 matches at 8 bases. The V and J ends lost 8 bases and 4 bases, in that order; junction bases with no gene match: 12. The V gene's germline CDR1 is SGHTA and CDR2 FQGTGA. The CDR3 spans 15 residues. For the CDR3, the DNA is TGTGCCAGCTTGGAACCGGGACAGGTAGTCTATGGCTACACCTTC. Translated: CASLEPGQVVYGYTF.

The chain carries TRBV29-1 and TRBJ2-5; D gene uncertain. The tail of the sequence fits TRBJ2-7 better, so the J call may be wrong. There are 13 residues in the CDR3. Germline V gives CDR1 SQVTM, CDR2 ANQGSEA. The chain's CDR3 is CSVDSGNMYEQYF. The CDR3 DNA is TGCAGCGTTGACTCAGGTAATATGTACGAGCAGTACTTC.

This clonotype has just a few counts. V is TRBV12-3 or TRBV12-4 and J is TRBJ2-1; D gene uncertain. Trimming removed 9 bases from V and 7 bases from J, with 19 bases in between. The CDR3 contains 14 residues. The CDR3 protein is CASSGVSVGNEQFF. Here the CDR3 DNA reads TGTGCCAGTAGTGGGGTGTCCGTAGGGAATGAGCAGTTCTTC.

This chain links TRBV19 with TRBJ2-7, with 7 positions matching TRBD1. The J call is in doubt because the DNA end fits TRBJ2-4 better. CDR1 is LNHDA and CDR2 is SQIVND in the germline V gene (reference sequence). The CDR3 has 15 amino acids. CDR3: CASSQTGLAKNIQYF. CDR3 in DNA: TGTGCCAGTTCTCAGACAGGGCTGGCCAAAAACATTCAGTACTTC.

The table lists this clonotype with a few counts. The chain links TRBV4-3 to TRBJ2-5, with 8 bases fitting TRBD2. The CDR3 has 17 amino acids. V shed 0 bases and J 4 bases; nucleotides not matched to a gene: 10. Germline V gene lookup returns CDR1 LGHNA and CDR2 YSLEER. The CDR3 spells CASSQDRASGFGETQYF. CDR3 DNA: TGCGCCAGCAGCCAAGATCGGGCTAGCGGGTTTGGAGAGACCCAGTACTTC.